The source of this T cell receptor (beta chain) is a study of Ad26.COV2.S vaccination and SARS-CoV-2 variants listed by TCRdb under 2021. Notes on the research overall: Vaccine-arm donors were drawn from COV1001, a multicentre, randomized, double-blind, placebo-controlled phase I-IIa trial of Ad26.COV2.S in healthy adults. Trial participants were randomized into five groups of five: low-dose or high-dose Ad26.COV2.S given once or twice, or placebo on both occasions. Throughout the experiments and outcome assessment, investigators stayed blinded to trial group allocation. Sequencing of the TCRbeta repertoire served to evaluate the specificity and breadth of SARS-CoV-2-reactive T cell receptors following Ad26.COV2.S vaccination. The TCR-sequenced set comprised around 30 samples: some 19 Ad26.COV2.S vaccine recipients, 5 placebo recipients and 8 SARS-CoV-2 convalescent individuals. Ad26.COV2.S was given intramuscularly at 5x10^10 or 1x10^11 viral particles, as a single shot or as two shots 56 days apart.

Points the paper makes about the study in general: Substantial breadth of spike-specific CD8+ and CD4+ T cell responses was reported after vaccination. Comparable non-spike TCR breadth was observed between vaccine and placebo recipients, consistent with only spike being contained in the vaccine. The authors noted that total T cell responses may have been underestimated by the TCR breadth and depth analyses. Ad26.COV2.S recipients had higher spike-specific TCR breadth than placebo recipients (P = 0.0014). The study was not powered for comparison of responses between vaccine doses or regimens.

In the case of this clone: Its recognized antigen is unknown. Qualities for individual bases were not recorded, and no much larger clone is one base off.

TCRbeta CDR3 regions were sequenced with the immunoSEQ Assay. After extraction, genomic DNA underwent amplification by bias-controlled multiplex PCR, followed by high-throughput sequencing. In the original analysis: To quantify the absolute abundance of every unique TCRbeta CDR3 region, sequences were collapsed and filtered. T cell fraction was estimated by normalizing TCRbeta template counts to usable DNA, with usable DNA measured through amplification of reference genes found in all nucleated cells. Repertoire TCRs were annotated as SARS-CoV-2-specific when V gene, CDR3 amino acid sequence and J gene were exactly matched to a known reactive TCR set. The reference SARS-CoV-2 TCR set was derived from MIRA and filtered for enrichment in COVID-19-positive ImmuneCODE repertoires, a step that removed public or cross-reactive TCRs. Based on the MIRA antigens, annotated TCRs were further analysed at the level of specific ORF or position within ORF. Breadth was defined as the number of annotated unique rearrangements divided by the total number of unique productive rearrangements, and depth was defined as the summed frequency of the annotated unique rearrangements. Two-sided Wilcoxon rank-sum tests were applied when comparing TCR breadth between groups. TCRdb carries this immuneACCESS record with in-frame sequences only. Its versions omit some clonotypes, under half of them owing to an unresolved V gene in the studies checked, with the rest unexplained. V, J and clone size derive from that table, while D and trimming were established from the DNA sequence. Recorded for this sample are fewer than 900,000 clones; roughly nine tenths of them occurred a single time. Roughly 1.5% of the sample comes from the top ten.

The treatment or condition label on this specimen signifies: roughly 19 received Ad26.COV2.S at low or high dose, single or two shots; about 5 received placebo; per-sample allocation not given. Repertoires of vaccine and placebo recipients were sequenced from samples collected on day 63 after the first injection. Between 29 July and 7 August 2020, Cohort 1b enrolled about two dozen adults aged 18-55 years at one site in Boston, USA. As a vaccine, Ad26.COV2.S was a replication-incompetent adenovirus type 26 vector that expressed a prefusion-stabilized SARS-CoV-2 spike protein derived from the original Wuhan strain. The germline V gene sets CDR1 to MNHEY and CDR2 to SVGEGT. Counted from cysteine to phenylalanine, this CDR3 has 15 amino acids. The entry retains the CDR3 DNA only, 45 bases that are in frame from base 1. The trim is 2 bases for V and 7 bases for J, with a gap of 17 bases between the germline ends.

The chain links TRBV6-2 or TRBV6-3 with TRBJ1-1; the D segment could be TRBD1, given 5 matching bases. This sample comprised peripheral blood, obtained in a trial of Ad26.COV2.S vaccine versus placebo. The TCR sequence derives from a person aged 18-65 years who received the Ad26.COV2.S COVID-19 vaccine or a placebo. The sequence in DNA is TGTGCCAGCAGTTACAGGCCAGGGAGTCAAATTGAAGCTTTCTTT. This gives the protein CASSYRPGSQIEAFF.